Described below is a single T cell receptor (beta chain) sequence and its context. This receptor's antigen is unknown. There are no base qualities to consult, and no much larger clone falls within one base. This sample is drawn from a study of cytomegalovirus exposure and HLA in healthy donors (dated by TCRdb to about 2017). With respect to the entire study: According to an earlier analysis of a few hundred of the donors, 150 million to 200 million T cells yielded 117 million unique TCR beta sequences and approximately 300 Gb of sequence data. In the later analysis, no new phenotypic data were used to find candidate immune exposures; instead, reliance was placed on TCR beta sequences and their occurrence across donors. HLA typing included class I and class II loci at four-digit resolution. Among the roughly 410 genotyped donors, approximately 77% belonged to the genetic ancestry cluster associated with self-reported Caucasian donors. In an earlier analysis of 587 of the donors, high-throughput TCR beta sequencing was used to judge whether each TCR beta V gene segment behaved as functional or pseudogenic. To predict cytomegalovirus infection status, the study combined high-throughput TCR immunosequencing, statistical association of individual TCRs with disease status, and machine learning. An early release covering roughly 640 HLA-typed donors comprised 250 to 350 gigabases of sequencing data and 85 million to 100 million unique TCR sequences. Using immunosequencing, the study profiled T cell repertoires from fewer than 850 subjects and related those repertoires to cytomegalovirus serostatus. To study patterns of TCR occurrence, a later analysis re-analyzed previously published TCR beta repertoires from 700 or so donors and added high-resolution HLA genotyping. Genome-wide SNP genotypes for about three fifths of the roughly 670 donors were used in a later genetic analysis, which treated that subset as a discovery cohort. Because of strong linkage in the cohort, roughly 5 DR-DQ haplotypes were treated as single units for association and clustering. In addition to the first cohort of 666 subjects, a separate validation cohort of some 120 different subjects was used. Typing coverage varied by locus: about 620-630 donors for A, B, C, DRB1 and DQB1; roughly 560 for DQA1; more than 600 for DPA1; some 470 for DPB1. All discovery cohort repertoires had been generated on a single sequencing platform. The aim of the study was to test whether cataloging public T cell receptors could identify signatures of past pathogen exposure. Across about 380 genotyped donors of the cohort, an average of roughly 250,000 unique TCR beta nucleotide sequences per donor were sequenced, and 15% to 20% of those sequences were non-productive. Alongside the repertoire data, information on donor age, sex, ethnicity and CMV serostatus was compiled. Points the paper makes about the study in general: A further reported finding was that TCR beta sequences accurately predicted the HLA-A and HLA-B alleles for most subjects in the first cohort. The authors suggested that the approach could potentially be generalized to other disease states and immunological phenotypes. Compared with equally common non-associated chains, HLA-associated TCR beta chains in a later analysis were more clonally expanded and had lower generation probabilities. A later analysis found that most CMV-associated TCR beta chains appeared HLA-restricted, with HLA associations seemingly driven largely by CMV exposure. Because counts were too low, 15 to 20 rarely observed V segments, including chromosome 9 orphons, were left out of the earlier analysis of 587 of the donors. Presence/absence analyses assumed roughly uniform sequencing depth across donors, an assumption that may not hold. Across donors, most TCR sequences were observed very rarely, whereas some public TCRs were present in many individuals. According to a later genetic analysis, donors in an Asian-associated ancestry cluster had fewer N-insertions in productive TCRs than the approximately 670-donor mean. At a false discovery rate of 0.05, a later analysis linked 15,000 to 20,000 TCR beta sequences to specific HLA alleles. Broadly in line with IMGT annotations, most TCR beta V segments showed up in productive rearrangements about 87% or about 30% of the time in an earlier analysis of under 700 of the donors. Because some donors lacked HLA typing at each locus, the association tests relied only on the typed subset. A total of some 180 TCR beta chains were listed by the study as associated with cytomegalovirus. According to a later analysis, parvovirus B19, influenza, CMV and Epstein-Barr virus appeared linked to several top co-occurrence clusters. Assigning TCR associations to individual alleles was difficult when HLA alleles, especially DR and DQ, strongly co-occurred. CMV serostatus was the only immune exposure information available for the cohort. In both the original and validation cohorts, the classifier was reported to diagnose cytomegalovirus status with high specificity and sensitivity. A later analysis found that TCR association rates varied across HLA loci, with DRB1 alleles showing the most associated TCRs and HLA-C alleles the fewest. The sequencing pipeline was judged likely to have produced a cluster of highly shared sequence variants as a technical artifact. An association between a missense DCLRE1C variant and V-gene and J-gene trimming of TCR beta chains was found in a later genetic analysis and replicated in an independent cohort. This cohort had only TCR beta chains sequenced, and the lack of alpha or paired-chain data limited which features could be detected. Correlated functional status among segregating V segments might reflect linkage disequilibrium, but an unknown experimental factor could not be ruled out. Because the 87-base-pair reads could not distinguish some IMGT-functional V segments, including TRBV6-2 and TRBV6-3, those segments were excluded. Three of the identified cytomegalovirus-associated TCR beta chains were confirmed in vitro to be specific for cytomegalovirus antigens.

The method was the immunoSEQ multiplex PCR assay. The multiplex PCR relied on a mix of 60 forward primers for TCR Vbeta segments and 13 reverse primers for TCR Jbeta segments. The CDR3 region of rearranged TCR beta genes was amplified from genomic DNA with a multiplex PCR assay. On the Illumina HiSeq System, the amplified TCR beta libraries were sequenced as 87-base-pair reads. As for the authors' bioinformatics: In a later analysis, some 80 million unique TCR beta chains were counted across the approximately 640 repertoires, and some 10 million of these chains were shared by at least two donors. Raw reads were error-corrected and collapsed into unique sequences with a nearest-neighbor algorithm that merged closely related sequences to remove PCR and sequencing errors. Alignment of CDR3 sequences to IMGT reference sequences was used to assign V, D and J gene segments. For a sequence to be retained, at least a six-nucleotide match to both a V gene segment and a J gene segment was required. A rearrangement was called productive if the CDR3 had no stop codons and remained in frame with V and J, and every other rearrangement was called non-productive. CDR3 was defined by IMGT convention, running from the second conserved V-encoded cysteine to the conserved J-encoded phenylalanine. The earlier analysis of 587 of the donors excluded sequences that lacked an unambiguous match to a single V gene segment. An earlier analysis of several hundred of the donors called V segments functional above 56.7% productive rearrangements and segregating when the between-donor standard deviation exceeded 5%. A statistical classification framework was built for diagnosing cytomegalovirus status from the catalog of TCR beta chain sequences. In a later analysis, V and J genes were assigned by comparing TCR nucleotide sequences against IMGT/GENE-DB human TR gene sequences. The TCRdist pipeline was used in a later analysis to assign CDR3 sequences and most-parsimonious VDJ recombination scenarios. In a later analysis, every TCR beta chain was defined by the combination of its CDR3 amino acid sequence and its V-gene family, and reads without a unique V-gene family were dropped. As a way to deal with suspected cross-contamination and a sequencing artifact, a later analysis dropped 450 to 600 nucleotide sequences that were highly shared and had low generation probability. For each public chain, a later analysis derived a clonal expansion index from normalized ranks of inferred template counts within each repertoire. Generation probabilities in a later analysis came from a VDJ recombination model fitted to out-of-frame rearrangements, and those results were checked against IGoR. Hypergeometric tests were used in a later analysis to score TCR-TCR, TCR-HLA and TCR-CMV co-occurrence, with a repertoire-size bias correction applied to the TCR pairs. To estimate false discovery rates, a later analysis permuted the HLA or CMV assignments 20 times. In a later analysis, co-occurring TCRs were grouped with DBSCAN, and TCRdist sequence similarity was added when clustering was performed within HLA-allele-positive subsets. For co-occurrence clustering, repertoires with fewer than 30,000 or more than 120,000 public chains were excluded, along with several repertoires with anomalous nucleotide sharing. TCRdb limited this immuneACCESS table to in-frame rearrangements with V and J called. A share of clones is missing; checked studies link under half to unresolved V genes, and the rest is unexplained. Clonal size and the V and J genes are those of that table, whereas D and trimming came from the DNA. Counted in this sample were 120,000 or so clones; 81% of them appeared once. The ten most abundant clones make up under 2% of the sample.

The germline V gene yields SGHRS for CDR1 and YFSETQ for CDR2. The CDR3 sequence holds 15 residues, the cysteine and phenylalanine included. Only the CDR3 DNA stays, 45 bases, in frame from base 1. Trimmed from V: 4 bases; trimmed from J: 1 base; junction bases lacking a gene match: 5. The cohort consisted of hundreds of healthy bone marrow donors. At the time of sampling, all cohort members were nominally healthy, though unrecorded immune exposures were likely present. The donor tested CMV seronegative, placing the donor among the roughly 350 seronegative members of the cohort. Every donor gave a peripheral blood sample, and the peripheral blood mononuclear cells from that sample were used for TCR beta sequencing. Genomic DNA extraction from the blood cell samples was performed with the Qiagen DNeasy Blood Extraction Kit.

The specimen sequenced was PBMCs. This receptor chain uses TRBV5-1 and TRBJ2-1, and 7 junction bases match TRBD1. This TCR derives from a man aged 18 to 30 in good health and CMV-seronegative. At the DNA level, the sequence is TGCGCCAGCAGCGGCCGGGACAGATCCTACAATGAGCAGTTCTTC. This encodes CASSGRDRSYNEQFF.